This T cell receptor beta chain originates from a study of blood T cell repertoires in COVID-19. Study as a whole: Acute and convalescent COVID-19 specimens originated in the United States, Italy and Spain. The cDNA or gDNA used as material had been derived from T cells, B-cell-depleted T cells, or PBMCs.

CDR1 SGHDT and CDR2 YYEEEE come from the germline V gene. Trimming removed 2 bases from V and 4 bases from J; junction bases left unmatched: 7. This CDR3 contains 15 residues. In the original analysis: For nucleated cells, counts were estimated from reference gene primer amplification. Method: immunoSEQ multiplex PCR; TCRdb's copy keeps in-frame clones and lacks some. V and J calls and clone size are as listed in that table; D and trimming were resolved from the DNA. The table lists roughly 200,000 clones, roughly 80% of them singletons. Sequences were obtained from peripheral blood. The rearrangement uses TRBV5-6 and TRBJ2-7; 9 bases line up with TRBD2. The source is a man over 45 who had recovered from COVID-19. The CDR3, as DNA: TGTGCCAGCAGCTTATATAGCGGGAGATCGTACGAGCAGTACTTC. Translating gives CASSLYSGRSYEQYF.